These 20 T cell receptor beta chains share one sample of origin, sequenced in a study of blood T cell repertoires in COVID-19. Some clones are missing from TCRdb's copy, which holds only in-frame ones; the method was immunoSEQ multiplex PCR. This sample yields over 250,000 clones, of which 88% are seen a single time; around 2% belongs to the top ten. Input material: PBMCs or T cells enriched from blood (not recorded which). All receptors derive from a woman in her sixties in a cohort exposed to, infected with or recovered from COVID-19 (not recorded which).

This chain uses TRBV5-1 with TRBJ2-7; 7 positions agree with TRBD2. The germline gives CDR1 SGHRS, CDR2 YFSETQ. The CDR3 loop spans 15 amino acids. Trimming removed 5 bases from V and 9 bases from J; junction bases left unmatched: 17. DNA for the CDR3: TGCGCCAGCAGTCTGGGGATGGCGGCTAGGGAGGGGCAGTACTTC. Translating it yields CASSLGMAAREGQYF. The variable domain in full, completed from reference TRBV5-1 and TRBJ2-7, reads KAGVTQTPRYLIKTRGQQVTLSCSPISGHRSVSWYQQTPGQGLQFLFEYFSETQRNKGNFPGRFSGRQFSNSRSEMNVSTLELGDSALYLCASSLGMAAREGQYFGPGTRLTVT.

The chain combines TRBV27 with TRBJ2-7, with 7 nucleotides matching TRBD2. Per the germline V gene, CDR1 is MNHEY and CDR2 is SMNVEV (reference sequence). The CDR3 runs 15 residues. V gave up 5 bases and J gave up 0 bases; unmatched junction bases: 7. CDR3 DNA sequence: TGTGCCAGCAGTCCGTCGCCGGGAGGCTCCTACGAGCAGTACTTC. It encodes CASSPSPGGSYEQYF.

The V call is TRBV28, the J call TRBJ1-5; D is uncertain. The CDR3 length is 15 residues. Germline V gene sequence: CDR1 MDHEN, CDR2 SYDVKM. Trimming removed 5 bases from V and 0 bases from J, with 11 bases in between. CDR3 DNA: TGTGCCAGCAGTACCCAAGGAGATAGCAATCAGCCCCAGCATTTT. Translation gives CASSTQGDSNQPQHF. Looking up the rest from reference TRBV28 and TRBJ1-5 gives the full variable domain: DVKVTQSSRYLVKRTGEKVFLECVQDMDHENMFWYRQDPGLGLRLIYFSYDVKMKEKGDIPEGYSVSREKKERFSLILESASTNQTSMYLCASSTQGDSNQPQHFGDGTRLSIL.

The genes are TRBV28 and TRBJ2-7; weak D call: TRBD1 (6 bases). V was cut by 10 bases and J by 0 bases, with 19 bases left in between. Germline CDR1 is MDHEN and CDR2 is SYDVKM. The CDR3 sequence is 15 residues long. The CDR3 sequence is CAIEHRDKSSYEQYF. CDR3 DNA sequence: TGTGCCATCGAACACAGGGATAAAAGCTCCTACGAGCAGTACTTC.

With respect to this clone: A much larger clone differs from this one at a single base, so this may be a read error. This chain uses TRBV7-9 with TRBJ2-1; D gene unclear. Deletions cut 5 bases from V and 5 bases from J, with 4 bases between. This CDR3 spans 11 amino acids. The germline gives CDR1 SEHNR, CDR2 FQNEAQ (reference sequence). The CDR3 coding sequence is TGTGCCAGCAGCCTAAACAATGAGCAGTTCTTC. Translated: CASSLNNEQFF.

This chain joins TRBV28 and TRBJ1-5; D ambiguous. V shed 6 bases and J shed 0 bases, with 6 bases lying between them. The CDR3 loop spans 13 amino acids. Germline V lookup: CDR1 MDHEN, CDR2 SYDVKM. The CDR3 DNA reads TGTGCCAGCAGCCTAGATAGCAATCAGCCCCAGCATTTT. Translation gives CASSLDSNQPQHF.

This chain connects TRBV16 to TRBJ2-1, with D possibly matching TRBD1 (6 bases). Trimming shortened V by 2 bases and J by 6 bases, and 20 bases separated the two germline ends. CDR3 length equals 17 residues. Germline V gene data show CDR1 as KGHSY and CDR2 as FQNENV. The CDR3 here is CASSQTLYQGGSNEQFF. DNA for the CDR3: TGTGCCAGCAGCCAAACCCTTTATCAAGGGGGAAGCAATGAGCAGTTCTTC.

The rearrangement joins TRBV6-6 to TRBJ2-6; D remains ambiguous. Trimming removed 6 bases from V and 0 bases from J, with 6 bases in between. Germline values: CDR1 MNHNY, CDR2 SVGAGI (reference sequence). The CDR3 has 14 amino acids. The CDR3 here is CASSQDSGANVLTF. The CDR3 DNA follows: TGTGCCAGCAGCCAGGACTCTGGGGCCAACGTCCTGACTTTC.

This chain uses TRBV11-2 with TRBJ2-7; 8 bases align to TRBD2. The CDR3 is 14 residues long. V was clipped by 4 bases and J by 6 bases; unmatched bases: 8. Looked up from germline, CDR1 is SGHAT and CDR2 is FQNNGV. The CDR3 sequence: CASSSLAAGAEQYF. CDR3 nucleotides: TGTGCCAGCAGCTCACTAGCGGCCGGGGCCGAGCAGTACTTC.

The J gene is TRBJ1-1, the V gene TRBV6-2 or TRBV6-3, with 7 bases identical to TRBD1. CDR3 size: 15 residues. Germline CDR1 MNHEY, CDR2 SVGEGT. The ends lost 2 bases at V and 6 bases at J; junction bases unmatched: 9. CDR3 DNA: TGTGCCAGCAGTTACGCGACAGGGTTCAACCCTGAAGCTTTCTTT. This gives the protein CASSYATGFNPEAFF.

CDR3 bases: TGTGCCAGCTCGGCGGAGAATTCACCCCTCCACTTT. Translated: CASSAENSPLHF. The chain recombines TRBV18 with TRBJ1-6, with D uncertain. Germline assignment: CDR1 KGHSH and CDR2 LQKENI. The V and J ends lost 6 bases and 7 bases respectively, with 7 bases between them. There are 12 residues in the CDR3. Looking up the rest from reference TRBV18 and TRBJ1-6 gives the full variable domain: NAGVMQNPRHLVRRRGQEARLRCSPMKGHSHVYWYRQLPEEGLKFMVYLQKENIIDESGMPKERFSAEFPKEGPSILRIQQVVRGDSAAYFCASSAENSPLHFGNGTRLTVT.

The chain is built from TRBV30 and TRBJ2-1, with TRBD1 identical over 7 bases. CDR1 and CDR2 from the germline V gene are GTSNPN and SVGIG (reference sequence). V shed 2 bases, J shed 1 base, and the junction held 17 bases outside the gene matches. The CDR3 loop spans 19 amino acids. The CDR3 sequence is CAWSKKRGPGFLSYNEQFF. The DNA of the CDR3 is TGTGCCTGGAGTAAGAAAAGGGGGCCCGGCTTTCTGTCCTACAATGAGCAGTTCTTC.

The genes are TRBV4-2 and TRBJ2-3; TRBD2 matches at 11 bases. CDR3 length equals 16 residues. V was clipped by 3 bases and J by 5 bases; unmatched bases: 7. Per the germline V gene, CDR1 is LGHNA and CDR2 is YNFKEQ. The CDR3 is CASSQELAGVEDTQYF. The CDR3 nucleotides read TGTGCCAGCAGCCAGGAACTAGCGGGAGTTGAAGATACGCAGTATTTT.

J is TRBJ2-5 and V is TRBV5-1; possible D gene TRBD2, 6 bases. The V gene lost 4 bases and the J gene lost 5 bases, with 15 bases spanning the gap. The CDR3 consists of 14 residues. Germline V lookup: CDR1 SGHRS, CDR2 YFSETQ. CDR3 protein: CASSLGTSMETQYF. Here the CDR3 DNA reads TGCGCCAGCAGCCTCGGGACTTCGATGGAGACCCAGTACTTC.

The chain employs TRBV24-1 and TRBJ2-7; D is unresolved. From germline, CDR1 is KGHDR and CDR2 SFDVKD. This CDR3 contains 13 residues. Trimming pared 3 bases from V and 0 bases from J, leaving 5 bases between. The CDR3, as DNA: TGTGCCACCAGTGATGTGAGCTCCTACGAGCAGTACTTC. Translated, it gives CATSDVSSYEQYF.

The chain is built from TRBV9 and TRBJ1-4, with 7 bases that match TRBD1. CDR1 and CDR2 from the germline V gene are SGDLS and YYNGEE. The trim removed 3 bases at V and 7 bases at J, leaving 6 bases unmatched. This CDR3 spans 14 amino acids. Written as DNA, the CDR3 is TGTGCCAGCAGCGATGACAGGGCCGGTGAAAAACTGTTTTTT. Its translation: CASSDDRAGEKLFF.

CDR3 sequence (DNA): TGTGCCAGCAGATCCGGGACTCCGGTTCCCGACTACGAGCAGTACTTC. It yields the protein CASRSGTPVPDYEQYF. The rearrangement uses TRBV28 and TRBJ2-7; possible D gene TRBD2, 6 bases. Germline V gene sequence: CDR1 MDHEN, CDR2 SYDVKM. V lost 6 bases and J lost 3, with 21 bases in between. This CDR3 region has 16 residues.

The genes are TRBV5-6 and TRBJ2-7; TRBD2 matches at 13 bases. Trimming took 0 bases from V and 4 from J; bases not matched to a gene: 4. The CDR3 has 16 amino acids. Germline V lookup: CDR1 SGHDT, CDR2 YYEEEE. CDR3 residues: CASSLAGLAGAYEQYF. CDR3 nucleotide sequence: TGTGCCAGCAGCTTGGCCGGACTAGCGGGAGCGTACGAGCAGTACTTC.

DNA of the CDR3: TGTGCCAGCAGCGTAGCTAGGGACAGGGGGAACTATGGCTACACCTTC. Encoded protein: CASSVARDRGNYGYTF. The V call is TRBV9, the J call TRBJ1-2; 11 bases fit TRBD1. The V gene's germline CDR1 is SGDLS and CDR2 YYNGEE. J was trimmed by 2 bases and V by 0 bases; bases with no gene match: 3. The CDR3 totals 16 residues.

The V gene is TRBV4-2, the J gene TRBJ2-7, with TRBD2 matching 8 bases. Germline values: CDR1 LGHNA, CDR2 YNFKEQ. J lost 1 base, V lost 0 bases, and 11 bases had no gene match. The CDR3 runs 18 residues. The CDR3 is CASSQDLLSGSRSYEQYF. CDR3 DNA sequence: TGTGCCAGCAGCCAAGATCTGTTGAGCGGGAGTCGGTCCTACGAGCAGTACTTC.